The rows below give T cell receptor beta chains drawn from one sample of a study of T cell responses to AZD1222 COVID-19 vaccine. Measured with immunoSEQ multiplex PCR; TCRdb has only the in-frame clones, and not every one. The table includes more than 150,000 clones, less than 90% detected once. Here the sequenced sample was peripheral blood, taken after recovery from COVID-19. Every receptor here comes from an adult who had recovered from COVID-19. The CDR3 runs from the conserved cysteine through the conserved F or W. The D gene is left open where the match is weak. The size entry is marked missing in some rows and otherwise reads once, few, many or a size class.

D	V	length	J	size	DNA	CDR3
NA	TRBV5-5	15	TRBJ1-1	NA	TGTGCCAGCAGCCATCCGCAGGGCGCCAACACTGAAGCTTTCTTT	CASSHPQGANTEAFF
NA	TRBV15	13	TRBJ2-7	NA	TGTGCCACCAGCAGAGGGACAGAGGGAAAGCAGTACTTC	CATSRGTEGKQYF
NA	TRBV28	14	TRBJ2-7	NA	TGTGCCAGCTCCGGGACACCGGCATCCTACGAGCAGTACTTC	CASSGTPASYEQYF
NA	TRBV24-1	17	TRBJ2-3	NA	TGTGCCACCAGTGATTGGTTGAGCGGCCGAGAGGCAGATACGCAGTATTTT	CATSDWLSGREADTQYF
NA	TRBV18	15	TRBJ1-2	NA	TGTGCCAGCTCAGCCATGGACGGACCTAACTATGGCTACACCTTC	CASSAMDGPNYGYTF
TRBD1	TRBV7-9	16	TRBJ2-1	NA	TGTGCCAGCAGCCAAGATGGACAGGGCTCCTACAATGAGCAGTTCTTC	CASSQDGQGSYNEQFF
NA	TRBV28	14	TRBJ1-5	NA	TGTGCCAGCAGTTTCAGGGGTCTGGGTCAGCCCCAGCATTTT	CASSFRGLGQPQHF
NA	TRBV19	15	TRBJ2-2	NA	TGTGCCAGTAGACCCCGGGGGCCTAACACCGGGGAGCTGTTTTTT	CASRPRGPNTGELFF
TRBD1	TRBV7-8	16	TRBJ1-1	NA	TGTGCCAGCAGTCAACTGGGGGACAGGGGGGGAACTGAAGCTTTCTTT	CASSQLGDRGGTEAFF
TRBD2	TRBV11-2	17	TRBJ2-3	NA	TGTGCCAGCAGCCCCGGGACTAGCGGGAGGAAGACAGATACGCAGTATTTT	CASSPGTSGRKTDTQYF
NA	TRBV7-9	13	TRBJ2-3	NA	TGTGCCAGCAGCTTAGGGGTCACAGATACGCAGTATTTT	CASSLGVTDTQYF
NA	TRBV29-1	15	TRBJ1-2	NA	TGCAGCGTTGAAGAAAACAAAAACAGGGTCTATGGCTACACCTTC	CSVEENKNRVYGYTF
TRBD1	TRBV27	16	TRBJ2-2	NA	TGTGCCAGCAGCAATTACCCAGGGGGAAGGACCGGGGAGCTGTTTTTT	CASSNYPGGRTGELFF
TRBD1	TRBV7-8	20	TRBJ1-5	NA	TGTGCCAGCAGCTTATTCCGAAGGGGACAGGGGGCACTAAGCAATCAGCCCCAGCATTTT	CASSLFRRGQGALSNQPQHF
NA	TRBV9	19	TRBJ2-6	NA	TGTGCCAGCACCTCCACCGGGAGATCAAGAAGTTCTGGGGCCAACGTCCTGACTTTC	CASTSTGRSRSSGANVLTF
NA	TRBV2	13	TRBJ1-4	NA	TGTGCCAGCAGTGAAGTGCAGGGCTTTAAACTGTTTTTT	CASSEVQGFKLFF
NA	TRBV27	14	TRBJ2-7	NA	TGTGCCAGCAGAAGGCTGACCCACTTTGACGAGCAGTACTTC	CASRRLTHFDEQYF
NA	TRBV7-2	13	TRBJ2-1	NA	TGTGCCAGCAGCTTCACGGGAGTTCATGAGCAGTTCTTC	CASSFTGVHEQFF
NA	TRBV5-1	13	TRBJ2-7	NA	TGCGCCAGCAGCCCGGGGGACGTGGACGAGCAGTACTTC	CASSPGDVDEQYF
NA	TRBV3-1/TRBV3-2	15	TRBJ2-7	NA	TGTGCCAGCAGCCAAGAAAGGGGGGGCCGCTACGAGCAGTACTTC	CASSQERGGRYEQYF
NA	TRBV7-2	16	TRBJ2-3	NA	TGTGCCAGCAGCTTGGGGGCCAGCAGGGAAGCAGATACGCAGTATTTT	CASSLGASREADTQYF
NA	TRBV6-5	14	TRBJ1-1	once	TGTGCCAGCAGGGTAACGGGGGAACGGACTGAAGCTTTCTTT	CASRVTGERTEAFF
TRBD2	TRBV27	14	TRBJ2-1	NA	TGTGCCAGCAAGTATCCCGGGGGGGTCAATGAGCAGTTCTTC	CASKYPGGVNEQFF
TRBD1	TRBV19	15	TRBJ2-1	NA	TGTGCCAGTAGTATAACGACAGGGCCCCAGGTTGAGCAGTTCTTC	CASSITTGPQVEQFF
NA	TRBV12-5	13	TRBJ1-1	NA	TGTGCTAGTGGTTCTGCCATGAACACTGAAGCTTTCTTT	CASGSAMNTEAFF
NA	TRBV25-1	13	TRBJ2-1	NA	TGTGCCAGCAGTCCTTCCGTGGGAAGTGAGCAGTTCTTC	CASSPSVGSEQFF
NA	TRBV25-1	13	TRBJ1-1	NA	TGTGCCAGCAGTACCGGACGGTCCACTGAAGCTTTCTTT	CASSTGRSTEAFF
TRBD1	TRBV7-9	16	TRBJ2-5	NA	TGTGCCAGCAGCTTCGGGACAGGGGGCCCTAGAGAGACCCAGTACTTC	CASSFGTGGPRETQYF
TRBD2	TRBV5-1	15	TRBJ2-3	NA	TGCGCCAGCAGCTTCGGAGGGAGGGTCTCAGATACGCAGTATTTT	CASSFGGRVSDTQYF
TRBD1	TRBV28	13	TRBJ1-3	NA	TGTGCCAGCAGGACAGGGGCTGGAAACACCATATATTTT	CASRTGAGNTIYF
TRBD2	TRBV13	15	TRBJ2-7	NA	TGTGCCAGCCGCCGGGCCGGGACTACTTTGAAGGAGCAGTACTTC	CASRRAGTTLKEQYF
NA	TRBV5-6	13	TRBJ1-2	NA	TGTGCCAGCAGCTTGGGCCGGAACTATGGCTACACCTTC	CASSLGRNYGYTF
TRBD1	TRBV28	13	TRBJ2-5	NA	TGTGCCAGCACCAGGGGGCCACAAGAGACCCAGTACTTC	CASTRGPQETQYF
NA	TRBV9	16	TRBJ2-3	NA	TGTGCCAGCAGCGTAGGGGCCATCATAAGCACAGATACGCAGTATTTT	CASSVGAIISTDTQYF
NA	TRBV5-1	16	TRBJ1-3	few	TGCGCCAGCAGCTTGGCCAGTGGCAGCTCTGGAAACACCATATATTTT	CASSLASGSSGNTIYF
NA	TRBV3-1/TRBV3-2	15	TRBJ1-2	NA	TGTGCCAGCAGCCAAGATTTACGAGTTAACTATGGCTACACCTTC	CASSQDLRVNYGYTF
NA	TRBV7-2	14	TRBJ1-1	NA	TGTGCCAGCAGCACCGGACAGATTAACACTGAAGCTTTCTTT	CASSTGQINTEAFF
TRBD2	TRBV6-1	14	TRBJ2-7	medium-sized	TGTGCCAGCAGTGAGTTAGCGGGAGGGGCGGAGCAGTACTTC	CASSELAGGAEQYF
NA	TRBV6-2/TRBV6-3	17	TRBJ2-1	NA	TGTGCCAGCACCCCCACGGCGGGGGCCTTCCTATACAATGAGCAGTTCTTC	CASTPTAGAFLYNEQFF
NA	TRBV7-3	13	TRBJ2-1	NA	TGTGCCAGCAGCTCCGGACACCTCAATGAGCAGTTCTTC	CASSSGHLNEQFF